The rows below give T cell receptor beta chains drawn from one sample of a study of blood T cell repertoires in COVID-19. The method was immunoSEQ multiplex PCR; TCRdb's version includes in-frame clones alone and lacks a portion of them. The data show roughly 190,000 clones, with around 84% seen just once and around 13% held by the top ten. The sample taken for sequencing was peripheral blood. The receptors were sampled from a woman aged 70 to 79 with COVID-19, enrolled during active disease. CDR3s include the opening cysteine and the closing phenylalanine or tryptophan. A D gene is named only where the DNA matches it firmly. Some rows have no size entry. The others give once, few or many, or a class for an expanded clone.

CDR3 DNA: TGTGCCAGCAGTGGAACCGGGACAGGCGATAATTCACCCCTCCACTTT
CDR3 protein: CASSGTGTGDNSPLHF
J gene: TRBJ1-6
clone size: NA
V gene: TRBV6-1
D gene: TRBD1

CDR3 DNA: TGTGCCAGCAGTTCCTTAGCTAGGAAAGCTTTCTTT
CDR3 protein: CASSSLARKAFF
J gene: TRBJ1-1
clone size: NA
V gene: TRBV12-3/TRBV12-4
D gene: NA

CDR3 DNA: TGTGCCAGCAGCTTAGTCCTCTCGCTTAAGAGCTCCTACAATGAGCAGTTCTTC
CDR3 protein: CASSLVLSLKSSYNEQFF
J gene: TRBJ2-1
clone size: NA
V gene: TRBV7-9
D gene: NA

CDR3 DNA: TGTGCCAGCTTCCATGACGGGTTAAACTATGGCTACACCTTC
CDR3 protein: CASFHDGLNYGYTF
J gene: TRBJ1-2
clone size: NA
V gene: TRBV19
D gene: NA

CDR3 DNA: TGCGCCAGCAGCTTTGGACAGGGGGTGAGTGGGGCCAACGTCCTGACTTTC
CDR3 protein: CASSFGQGVSGANVLTF
J gene: TRBJ2-6
clone size: NA
V gene: TRBV5-1
D gene: TRBD1

CDR3 DNA: TGCAGTGCAACGAGGGTCGGTACGCAGTATTTT
CDR3 protein: CSATRVGTQYF
J gene: TRBJ2-3
clone size: NA
V gene: TRBV20-1
D gene: NA

CDR3 DNA: TGTGCCAGCTCACCCGGGACTAGCGGGGATACGCAGTATTTT
CDR3 protein: CASSPGTSGDTQYF
J gene: TRBJ2-3
clone size: NA
V gene: TRBV18
D gene: TRBD2

CDR3 DNA: TGTGCCAGCCGACAATTGAGGGGGCGCCTTCGAAGCTACACCTTC
CDR3 protein: CASRQLRGRLRSYTF
J gene: TRBJ1-2
clone size: NA
V gene: TRBV27
D gene: TRBD1

CDR3 DNA: TGTGCCAGCAGCCCGGGCGGGGGGGGCACCGGGGAGCTGTTTTTT
CDR3 protein: CASSPGGGGTGELFF
J gene: TRBJ2-2
clone size: NA
V gene: TRBV3-1/TRBV3-2
D gene: TRBD2

CDR3 DNA: TGTGCCAGCAGGGGGACAGCGGTGCAGCCCCAGCATTTT
CDR3 protein: CASRGTAVQPQHF
J gene: TRBJ1-5
clone size: NA
V gene: TRBV28
D gene: TRBD1

CDR3 DNA: TGTGCCAGCTTTACGGGATTCTATGGCTACACCTTC
CDR3 protein: CASFTGFYGYTF
J gene: TRBJ1-2
clone size: NA
V gene: TRBV28
D gene: NA

CDR3 DNA: TGTGCCAGCAGCCAAGGTTTAGCGGGAGTTCGGGCCTACAATGAGCAGTTCTTC
CDR3 protein: CASSQGLAGVRAYNEQFF
J gene: TRBJ2-1
clone size: NA
V gene: TRBV3-1/TRBV3-2
D gene: TRBD2

CDR3 DNA: TGTGCCAGCAGCGTGGGGGGGGGCAGTTATCAGCCCCAGCATTTT
CDR3 protein: CASSVGGGSYQPQHF
J gene: TRBJ1-5
clone size: NA
V gene: TRBV9
D gene: NA

CDR3 DNA: TGTGCCTGGAGTGGGGGCCCTAATGAAAAACTGTTTTTT
CDR3 protein: CAWSGGPNEKLFF
J gene: TRBJ1-4
clone size: NA
V gene: TRBV30
D gene: NA

CDR3 DNA: TGTGCCAGCAGTTTTGAGGGAAGCACTGAAGCTTTCTTT
CDR3 protein: CASSFEGSTEAFF
J gene: TRBJ1-1
clone size: NA
V gene: TRBV2
D gene: NA

CDR3 DNA: TGTGCCAGCAGCAAGGGGACAGGGCGATCGAACACCGGGGAGCTGTTTTTT
CDR3 protein: CASSKGTGRSNTGELFF
J gene: TRBJ2-2
clone size: NA
V gene: TRBV5-6
D gene: TRBD1

CDR3 DNA: TGTGCCAGCAGTGAAGCGAGGTTTCCCAGCACAGATACGCAGTATTTT
CDR3 protein: CASSEARFPSTDTQYF
J gene: TRBJ2-3
clone size: NA
V gene: TRBV2
D gene: NA

CDR3 DNA: TGCAGCGTTCCGGCCAGGGAGGACTATGGCTACACCTTC
CDR3 protein: CSVPAREDYGYTF
J gene: TRBJ1-2
clone size: NA
V gene: TRBV29-1
D gene: NA

CDR3 DNA: TGTGCCACCAGTGATGTTAGACTAGCGGGAGACACAGATACGCAGTATTTT
CDR3 protein: CATSDVRLAGDTDTQYF
J gene: TRBJ2-3
clone size: NA
V gene: TRBV24-1
D gene: TRBD2

CDR3 DNA: TGTGCCACCTCGACCAGAGCGGGAGCCGGGGAGCTGTTTTTT
CDR3 protein: CATSTRAGAGELFF
J gene: TRBJ2-2
clone size: NA
V gene: TRBV28
D gene: TRBD2

CDR3 DNA: TGTGCCACCAGTGACAGGGGGAATTCACCCCTCCACTTT
CDR3 protein: CATSDRGNSPLHF
J gene: TRBJ1-6
clone size: NA
V gene: TRBV24-1
D gene: TRBD1

CDR3 DNA: TGTGCCAGCAGCGCGGGACAGGGGTTGACAGATACGCAGTATTTT
CDR3 protein: CASSAGQGLTDTQYF
J gene: TRBJ2-3
clone size: NA
V gene: TRBV11-3
D gene: TRBD1

CDR3 DNA: TGTGCCAGCTCACCGGGAGGAGAGCAGTTCTTC
CDR3 protein: CASSPGGEQFF
J gene: TRBJ2-1
clone size: NA
V gene: TRBV18
D gene: NA

CDR3 DNA: TGTGCCAGCAAGAGAGGACAGGGAGGCTACGAGCAGTACTTC
CDR3 protein: CASKRGQGGYEQYF
J gene: TRBJ2-7
clone size: NA
V gene: TRBV28
D gene: TRBD1

CDR3 DNA: TGTGCCACCCTTCCGGGACAGGCAAACTATGGCTACACCTTC
CDR3 protein: CATLPGQANYGYTF
J gene: TRBJ1-2
clone size: NA
V gene: TRBV5-5
D gene: TRBD1

CDR3 DNA: TGTGCCAGCAGTTATGCAGGGATGGAGACCCAGTACTTC
CDR3 protein: CASSYAGMETQYF
J gene: TRBJ2-5
clone size: NA
V gene: TRBV6-5
D gene: NA

CDR3 DNA: TGTGCCAGCAGCAACAGACAGGGGGCTTTTGGGGACTACGAGCAGTACTTC
CDR3 protein: CASSNRQGAFGDYEQYF
J gene: TRBJ2-7
clone size: NA
V gene: TRBV11-2
D gene: TRBD1

CDR3 DNA: TGTGCCAGCAGAACCGCTCATCAAAGGAGCACTGAAGCTTTCTTT
CDR3 protein: CASRTAHQRSTEAFF
J gene: TRBJ1-1
clone size: NA
V gene: TRBV6-5
D gene: NA

CDR3 DNA: TGTGCCAGCAGCTTAGGCCCCACATTCAGGGCTGGAAACACCATATATTTT
CDR3 protein: CASSLGPTFRAGNTIYF
J gene: TRBJ1-3
clone size: once
V gene: TRBV11-2
D gene: NA

CDR3 DNA: TGTGCCATCAGTGAGCCCCAGGGAAGGCACACTGAAGCTTTCTTT
CDR3 protein: CAISEPQGRHTEAFF
J gene: TRBJ1-1
clone size: NA
V gene: TRBV10-3
D gene: NA

CDR3 DNA: TGTGCCTGGATTCTAGGTGCAGTCACTGAAGCTTTCTTT
CDR3 protein: CAWILGAVTEAFF
J gene: TRBJ1-1
clone size: once
V gene: TRBV30
D gene: NA

CDR3 DNA: TGCGCCAGCAGCCTGCCGACTACGTACAATGAGCAGTTCTTC
CDR3 protein: CASSLPTTYNEQFF
J gene: TRBJ2-1
clone size: NA
V gene: TRBV5-1
D gene: NA

CDR3 DNA: TGCGCCAGCAGTTTTCGGGACAGGGTCAATAATCAGCCCCAGCATTTT
CDR3 protein: CASSFRDRVNNQPQHF
J gene: TRBJ1-5
clone size: NA
V gene: TRBV23-1
D gene: TRBD1

CDR3 DNA: TGCGCCAGCAGCTTAGCAGGGGTCCTCTACGAGCAGTACTTC
CDR3 protein: CASSLAGVLYEQYF
J gene: TRBJ2-7
clone size: NA
V gene: TRBV5-1
D gene: NA

CDR3 DNA: TGTGCCAGCGGGAGTTTGACAGGGTTGATTAACTATGGCTACACCTTC
CDR3 protein: CASGSLTGLINYGYTF
J gene: TRBJ1-2
clone size: NA
V gene: TRBV2
D gene: TRBD1

CDR3 DNA: TGTGCCACCAGTGAGGCTACACCCGGGACAGGATTTTCAGATACGCAGTATTTT
CDR3 protein: CATSEATPGTGFSDTQYF
J gene: TRBJ2-3
clone size: once
V gene: TRBV24-1
D gene: TRBD1

CDR3 DNA: TGTGCCAGCAGTTTCTCCCTAGTCGGGGAGCTGTTTTTT
CDR3 protein: CASSFSLVGELFF
J gene: TRBJ2-2
clone size: once
V gene: TRBV28
D gene: NA

CDR3 DNA: TGTGCCAGCAGCTTAAGGAGCCTCAGCGGGAGTCCCCCCGGGGAGCTGTTTTTT
CDR3 protein: CASSLRSLSGSPPGELFF
J gene: TRBJ2-2
clone size: NA
V gene: TRBV7-9
D gene: TRBD2

CDR3 DNA: TGTGCCAGCAGCAAAGATGGAGCAGGGGGCCGCGCGACTAGCGGGAAAGGGGGCTACAATGAGCAGTTCTTC
CDR3 protein: CASSKDGAGGRATSGKGGYNEQFF
J gene: TRBJ2-1
clone size: NA
V gene: TRBV21-1
D gene: NA

CDR3 DNA: TGTGCCAGCAGCCCAACAGGGGGCACCTATGGCTACACCTTC
CDR3 protein: CASSPTGGTYGYTF
J gene: TRBJ1-2
clone size: NA
V gene: TRBV3-1/TRBV3-2
D gene: TRBD1

CDR3 DNA: TGTGCCATCAGTGAGGACACCCTCAGCTCTGGAAACACCATATATTTT
CDR3 protein: CAISEDTLSSGNTIYF
J gene: TRBJ1-3
clone size: NA
V gene: TRBV10-3
D gene: NA

CDR3 DNA: TGTGCCAGCAGTGGAGAAGCAGGGACTGAAGCTTTCTTT
CDR3 protein: CASSGEAGTEAFF
J gene: TRBJ1-1
clone size: NA
V gene: TRBV6-4
D gene: NA

CDR3 DNA: TGTGCCAGTAGTATTACTGCAGGGGCGGTAGGGGAGCAGTACTTC
CDR3 protein: CASSITAGAVGEQYF
J gene: TRBJ2-7
clone size: NA
V gene: TRBV19
D gene: NA

CDR3 DNA: TGTGCCAGCTCCCAGAGAGGGTCCTATGGCTACACCTTC
CDR3 protein: CASSQRGSYGYTF
J gene: TRBJ1-2
clone size: NA
V gene: TRBV2
D gene: NA

CDR3 DNA: TGTGCCAGCAGCCTGACTAGCGGGAGGGCTGGGGCCAACGTCCTGACTTTC
CDR3 protein: CASSLTSGRAGANVLTF
J gene: TRBJ2-6
clone size: NA
V gene: TRBV7-2
D gene: TRBD2

CDR3 DNA: TGCGCCAGCAGCCTAGGACAGGGGGGTGTTGAAGCTTTCTTT
CDR3 protein: CASSLGQGGVEAFF
J gene: TRBJ1-1
clone size: NA
V gene: TRBV10-1
D gene: TRBD1

CDR3 DNA: TGCGCCAGCAGCTTGGAGACAGGGGCCAGAGGAGATACGCAGTATTTT
CDR3 protein: CASSLETGARGDTQYF
J gene: TRBJ2-3
clone size: NA
V gene: TRBV5-1
D gene: TRBD1

CDR3 DNA: TGTGCCAGCAGCCAAGCGTCGAGCACAGATACGCAGTATTTT
CDR3 protein: CASSQASSTDTQYF
J gene: TRBJ2-3
clone size: once
V gene: TRBV3-1/TRBV3-2
D gene: NA

CDR3 DNA: TGTGCCAGCAGCGCCCGACAGGGAATGAACACTGAAGCTTTCTTT
CDR3 protein: CASSARQGMNTEAFF
J gene: TRBJ1-1
clone size: NA
V gene: TRBV7-9
D gene: TRBD1

CDR3 DNA: TGTGCTCCGGCGGTATCTGAAGCTTTCTTT
CDR3 protein: CAPAVSEAFF
J gene: TRBJ1-1
clone size: once
V gene: TRBV5-6
D gene: NA

CDR3 DNA: TGTGCCTGGAGATTTGGCTGGAACACTGAAGCTTTCTTT
CDR3 protein: CAWRFGWNTEAFF
J gene: TRBJ1-1
clone size: once
V gene: TRBV30
D gene: NA

CDR3 DNA: TGTGCCAGCAGCCTTCGGGACAGCTACGAGCAGTACTTC
CDR3 protein: CASSLRDSYEQYF
J gene: TRBJ2-7
clone size: once
V gene: TRBV5-6
D gene: TRBD1

CDR3 DNA: TGTGCCAGCAGCGAGGGCGCGGGGATCTACAATGAGCAGTTCTTC
CDR3 protein: CASSEGAGIYNEQFF
J gene: TRBJ2-1
clone size: NA
V gene: TRBV9
D gene: NA

CDR3 DNA: TGTGCCATCAGTGAGGCCCAGGGGTCATACACAGATACGCAGTATTTT
CDR3 protein: CAISEAQGSYTDTQYF
J gene: TRBJ2-3
clone size: NA
V gene: TRBV10-3
D gene: NA